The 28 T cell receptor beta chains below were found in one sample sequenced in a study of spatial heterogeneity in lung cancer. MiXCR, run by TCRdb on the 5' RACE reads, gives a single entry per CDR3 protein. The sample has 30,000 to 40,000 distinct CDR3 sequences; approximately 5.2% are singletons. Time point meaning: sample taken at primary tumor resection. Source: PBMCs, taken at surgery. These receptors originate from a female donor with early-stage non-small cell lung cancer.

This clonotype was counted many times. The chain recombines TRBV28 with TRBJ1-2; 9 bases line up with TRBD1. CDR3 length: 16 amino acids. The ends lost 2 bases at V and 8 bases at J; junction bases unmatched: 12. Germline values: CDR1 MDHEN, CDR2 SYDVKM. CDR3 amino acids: CASSLVYRGRREGYTF. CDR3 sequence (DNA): TGTGCCAGCAGTTTAGTTTACAGGGGGCGCAGGGAAGGCTACACCTTC.

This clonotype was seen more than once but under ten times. CDR3 coding DNA: TGCGCCAGCAGCTTGGAATTGTCTGGAAACACCATATATTTT. Translating gives CASSLELSGNTIYF. The rearrangement links TRBV5-1 to TRBJ1-3; D not resolved. This CDR3 contains 14 residues. Trimming pared 0 bases from V and 1 base from J, leaving 5 bases between. Germline V lookup: CDR1 SGHRS, CDR2 YFSETQ. Full variable domain (missing parts from reference TRBV5-1 and TRBJ1-3): KAGVTQTPRYLIKTRGQQVTLSCSPISGHRSVSWYQQTPGQGLQFLFEYFSETQRNKGNFPGRFSGRQFSNSRSEMNVSTLELGDSALYLCASSLELSGNTIYFGEGSWLTVV.

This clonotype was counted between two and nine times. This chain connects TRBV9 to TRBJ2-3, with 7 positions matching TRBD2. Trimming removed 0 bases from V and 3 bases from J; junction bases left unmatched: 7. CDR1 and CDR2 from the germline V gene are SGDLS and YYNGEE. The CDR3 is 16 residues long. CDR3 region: CASSVARGVVTDTQYF. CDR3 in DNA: TGTGCCAGCAGCGTAGCCCGGGGGGTAGTAACAGATACGCAGTATTTT.

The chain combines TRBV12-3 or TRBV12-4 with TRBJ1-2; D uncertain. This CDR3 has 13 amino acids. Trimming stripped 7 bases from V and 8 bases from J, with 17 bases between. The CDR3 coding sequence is TGTGCCAGCATTCACCGGCGACTTGGGGGCTACACCTTC. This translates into CASIHRRLGGYTF.

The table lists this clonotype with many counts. The CDR3 DNA sequence: TGTGCCAGCAGTGAGGGCGGGGGTTTCTCTGGAAACACCATATATTTT. Encoded protein: CASSEGGGFSGNTIYF. The chain is built from TRBV9 and TRBJ1-3; perhaps TRBD1 as D (5 bases). CDR1 and CDR2 from the germline V gene are SGDLS and YYNGEE. V lost 5 bases to trimming and J lost 0 bases, with 15 bases between them. The CDR3 is made up of 16 amino acids.

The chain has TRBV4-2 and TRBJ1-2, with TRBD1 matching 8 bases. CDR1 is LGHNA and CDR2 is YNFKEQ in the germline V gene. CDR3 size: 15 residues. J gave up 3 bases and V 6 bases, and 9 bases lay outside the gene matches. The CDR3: CASSYAPGQDYGYTF. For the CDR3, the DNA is TGTGCCAGCAGTTATGCCCCGGGACAGGACTATGGCTACACCTTC.

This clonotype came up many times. The CDR3 DNA follows: TGCAGTGCTAGATGGATCATGAGCCCTGAAGCTTTCTTT. Its translation is CSARWIMSPEAFF. The J gene is TRBJ1-1, the V gene TRBV20-1; D not certain. The germline V and J ends were trimmed by 2 bases and 6 bases, with 13 bases remaining between them. The length of the CDR3 is 13 residues. Germline V gene sequence: CDR1 DFQATT, CDR2 SNEGSKA (reference sequence).

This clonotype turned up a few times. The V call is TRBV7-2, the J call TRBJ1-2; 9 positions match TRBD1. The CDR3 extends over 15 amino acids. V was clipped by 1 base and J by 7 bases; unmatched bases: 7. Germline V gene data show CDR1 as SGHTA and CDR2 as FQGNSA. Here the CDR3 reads CASSLGTGVFRGYTF. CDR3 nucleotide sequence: TGTGCCAGCAGCTTAGGGACAGGGGTGTTTCGTGGCTACACCTTC.

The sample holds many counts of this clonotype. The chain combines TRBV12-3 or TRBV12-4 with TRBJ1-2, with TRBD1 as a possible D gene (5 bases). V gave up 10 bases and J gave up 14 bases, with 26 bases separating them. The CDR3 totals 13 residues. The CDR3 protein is CATRRGAGSSQTF. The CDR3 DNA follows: TGTGCCACCAGGAGAGGGGCAGGGAGCTCTCAAACCTTC.

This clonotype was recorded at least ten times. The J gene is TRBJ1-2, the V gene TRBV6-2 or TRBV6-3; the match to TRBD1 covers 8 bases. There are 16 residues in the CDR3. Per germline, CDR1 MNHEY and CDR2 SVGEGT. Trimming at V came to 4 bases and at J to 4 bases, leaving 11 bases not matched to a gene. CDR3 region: CASSWPSQGAGYGYTF. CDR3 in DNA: TGTGCCAGCAGTTGGCCCTCCCAGGGGGCTGGCTATGGCTACACCTTC.

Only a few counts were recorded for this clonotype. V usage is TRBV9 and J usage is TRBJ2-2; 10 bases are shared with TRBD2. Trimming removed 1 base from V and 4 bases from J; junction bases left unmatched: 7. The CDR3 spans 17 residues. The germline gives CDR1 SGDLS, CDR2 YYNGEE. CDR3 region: CASSVKQRGGITGELFF. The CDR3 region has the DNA TGTGCCAGCAGCGTAAAACAGCGGGGGGGCATCACCGGGGAGCTGTTTTTT.

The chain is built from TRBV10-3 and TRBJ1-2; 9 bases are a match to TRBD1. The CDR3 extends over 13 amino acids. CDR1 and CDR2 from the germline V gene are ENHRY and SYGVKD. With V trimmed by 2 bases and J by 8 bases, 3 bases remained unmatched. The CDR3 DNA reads TGTGCCATCAGTGAGCAGGGACAGGGAGGCTACACCTTC. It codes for CAISEQGQGGYTF.

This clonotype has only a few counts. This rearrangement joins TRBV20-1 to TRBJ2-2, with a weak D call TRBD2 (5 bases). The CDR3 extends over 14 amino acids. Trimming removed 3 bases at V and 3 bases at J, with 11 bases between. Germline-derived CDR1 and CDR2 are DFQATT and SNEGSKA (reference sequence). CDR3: CSASSGDHTGELFF. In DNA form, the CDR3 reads TGCAGTGCTAGCTCCGGGGATCACACCGGGGAGCTGTTTTTT.

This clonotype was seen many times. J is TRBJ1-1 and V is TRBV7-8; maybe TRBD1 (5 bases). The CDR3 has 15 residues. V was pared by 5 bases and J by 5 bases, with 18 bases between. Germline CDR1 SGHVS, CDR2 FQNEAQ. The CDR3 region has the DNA TGTGCCAGCAGCCCAACGCAGGGAGTGGGGACTGAAGCTTTCTTT. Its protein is CASSPTQGVGTEAFF.

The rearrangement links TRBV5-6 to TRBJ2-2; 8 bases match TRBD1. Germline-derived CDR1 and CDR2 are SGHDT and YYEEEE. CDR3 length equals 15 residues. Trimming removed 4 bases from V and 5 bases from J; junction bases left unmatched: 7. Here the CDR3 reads CASSPIGTGTGELFF. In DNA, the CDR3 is TGTGCCAGCAGCCCGATTGGGACAGGTACCGGGGAGCTGTTTTTT.

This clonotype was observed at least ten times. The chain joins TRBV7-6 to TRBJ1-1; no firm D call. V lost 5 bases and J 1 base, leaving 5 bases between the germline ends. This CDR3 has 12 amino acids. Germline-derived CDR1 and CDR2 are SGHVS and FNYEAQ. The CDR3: CASSAGNTEAFF. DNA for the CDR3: TGTGCCAGCAGCGCAGGGAACACTGAAGCTTTCTTT.

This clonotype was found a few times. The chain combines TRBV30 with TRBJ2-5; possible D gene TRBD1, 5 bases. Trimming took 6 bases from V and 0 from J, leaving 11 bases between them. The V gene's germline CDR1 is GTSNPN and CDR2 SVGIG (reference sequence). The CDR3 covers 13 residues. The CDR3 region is CACRRDNQETQYF. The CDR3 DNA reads TGTGCCTGCCGCAGGGATAACCAAGAGACCCAGTACTTC.

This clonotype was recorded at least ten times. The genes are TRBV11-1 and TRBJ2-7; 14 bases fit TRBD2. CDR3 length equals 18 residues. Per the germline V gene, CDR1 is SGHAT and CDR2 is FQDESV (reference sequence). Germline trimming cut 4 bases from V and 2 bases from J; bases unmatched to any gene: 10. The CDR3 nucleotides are TGTGCCAGCAGCTACTGGGGACTAGCGGGGGCCCCAGCCTACGAGCAGTACTTC. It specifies CASSYWGLAGAPAYEQYF.

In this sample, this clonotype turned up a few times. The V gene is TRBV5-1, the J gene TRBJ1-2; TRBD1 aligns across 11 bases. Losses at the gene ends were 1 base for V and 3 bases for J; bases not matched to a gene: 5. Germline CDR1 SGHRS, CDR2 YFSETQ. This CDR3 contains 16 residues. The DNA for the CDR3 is TGCGCCAGCAGCTTGTCCCCGGGACAGGGGGACTATGGCTACACCTTC. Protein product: CASSLSPGQGDYGYTF.

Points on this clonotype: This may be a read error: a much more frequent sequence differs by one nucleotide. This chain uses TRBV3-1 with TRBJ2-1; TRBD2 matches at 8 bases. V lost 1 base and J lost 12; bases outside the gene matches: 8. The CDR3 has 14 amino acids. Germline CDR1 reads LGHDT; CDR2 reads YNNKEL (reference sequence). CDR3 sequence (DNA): TGTGCCAGCAGCCAAGGCGCGGGGGGCCCGGGGCAGTTCTTC. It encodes CASSQGAGGPGQFF.

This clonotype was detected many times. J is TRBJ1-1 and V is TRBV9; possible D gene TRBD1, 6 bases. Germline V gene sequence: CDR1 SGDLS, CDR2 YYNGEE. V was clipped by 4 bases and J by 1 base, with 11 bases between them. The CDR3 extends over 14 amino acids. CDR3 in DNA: TGTGCCAGCAGCCAGGGGCAGGGGAACACTGAAGCTTTCTTT. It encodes CASSQGQGNTEAFF.

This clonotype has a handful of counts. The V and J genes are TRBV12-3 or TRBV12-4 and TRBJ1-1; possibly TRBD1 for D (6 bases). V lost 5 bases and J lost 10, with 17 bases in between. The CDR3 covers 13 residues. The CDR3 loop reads CASSPAQGGVAFF. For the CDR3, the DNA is TGTGCCAGCAGTCCGGCACAGGGAGGGGTAGCTTTCTTT.

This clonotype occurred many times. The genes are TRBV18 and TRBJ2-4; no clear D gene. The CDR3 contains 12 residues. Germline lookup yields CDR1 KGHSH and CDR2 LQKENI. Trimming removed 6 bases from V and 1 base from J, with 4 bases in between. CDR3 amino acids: CASSSAKNIQYF. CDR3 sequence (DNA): TGTGCCAGCTCCTCCGCCAAAAACATTCAGTACTTC.

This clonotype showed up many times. CDR3 in amino acids: CSAWDRGQETQYF. The CDR3 bases are TGCAGTGCTTGGGACAGGGGGCAAGAGACCCAGTACTTC. This chain joins TRBV20-1 and TRBJ2-5, with 11 bases matching TRBD1. The CDR3 consists of 13 residues. The V gene end was trimmed by 5 bases and the J gene end by 2 bases; junction bases not matched to a gene: 1. Germline V gene data show CDR1 as DFQATT and CDR2 as SNEGSKA (reference sequence).

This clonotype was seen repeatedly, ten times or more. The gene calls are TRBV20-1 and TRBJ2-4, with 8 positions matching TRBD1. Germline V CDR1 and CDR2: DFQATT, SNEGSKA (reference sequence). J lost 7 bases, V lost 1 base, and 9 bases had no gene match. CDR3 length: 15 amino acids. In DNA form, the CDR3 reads TGCAGTGCTAGAGGTACGACAGGGGCGCAGAACATTCAGTACTTC. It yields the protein CSARGTTGAQNIQYF.

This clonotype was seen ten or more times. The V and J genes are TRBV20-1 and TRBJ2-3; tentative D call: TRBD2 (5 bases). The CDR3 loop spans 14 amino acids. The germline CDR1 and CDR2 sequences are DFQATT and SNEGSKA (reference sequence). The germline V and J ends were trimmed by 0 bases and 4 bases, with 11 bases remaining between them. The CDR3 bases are TGCAGTGCTAGAGATCTCGGGGTCCCAGATACGCAGTATTTT. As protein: CSARDLGVPDTQYF.

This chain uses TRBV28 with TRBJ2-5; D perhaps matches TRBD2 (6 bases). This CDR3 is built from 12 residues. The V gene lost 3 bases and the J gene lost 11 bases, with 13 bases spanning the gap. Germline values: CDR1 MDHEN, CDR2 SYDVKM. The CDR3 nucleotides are TGTGCCAGCAGTTTGGGCCCCCGGGAGCAGTACTTC. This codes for CASSLGPREQYF.

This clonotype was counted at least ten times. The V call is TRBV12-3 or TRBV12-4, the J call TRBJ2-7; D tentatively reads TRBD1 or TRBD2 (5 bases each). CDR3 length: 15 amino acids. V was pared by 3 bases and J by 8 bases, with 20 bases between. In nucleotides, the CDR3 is TGTGCCAGCAGTTTCCACGGGACGGGGATTCGGCAGCAGTACTTC. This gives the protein CASSFHGTGIRQQYF.